Each of the 14 T cell receptor beta chains below was sequenced from the same sample in a study of regulatory T cells in long-lasting Graves disease. Specified time point: newly diagnosed GD, antithyroid drugs for less than 3 months. From PBMCs, RNA was extracted and then used to make the TCR library. Building of the TCR beta libraries involved iRepertoire HTBI primers and Arm-PCR of CDR3 regions. TCRdb fed the multiplex PCR reads into MiXCR, producing one record per CDR3 protein. The sample lists 350,000 to 500,000 distinct CDR3 sequences, roughly 15% seen once, with roughly a tenth in the top ten. The sample was also linked to a second study, of T cells in Graves' hyperthyroidism and ophthalmopathy.

The sequencing used peripheral blood mononuclear cells (PBMCs), collected at new diagnosis, from a patient treated with antithyroid drugs. The receptors stem from a woman in her 30s with Graves disease.

This clonotype was detected many times. The V gene is TRBV7-9, the J gene TRBJ1-1; D ambiguous. V was pared by 2 bases and J by 5 bases, with 12 bases between. The germline gives CDR1 SEHNR, CDR2 FQNEAQ (reference sequence). The CDR3 totals 14 residues. The CDR3 sequence: CASSLLGPRTEAFF. CDR3 DNA: TGTGCCAGCAGCTTATTAGGGCCCCGAACTGAAGCTTTCTTT.

This clonotype has a handful of counts. The chain combines TRBV6-1 with TRBJ2-2; 8 positions agree with TRBD2. The CDR3 contains 15 residues. The germline CDR1 and CDR2 sequences are MNHNS and SASEGT. V lost 5 bases and J lost 3; bases outside the gene matches: 5. The CDR3 here is CASSTSGFHTGELFF. As DNA, the CDR3 is TGTGCCAGCAGTACTAGCGGTTTTCACACCGGGGAGCTGTTTTTT.

J is TRBJ2-7 and V is TRBV13; D gene ambiguous. In germline, CDR1 is PRHDT, CDR2 FYEKMQ (reference sequence). Trimming shortened V by 6 bases and J by 3 bases, and 9 bases separated the two germline ends. CDR3 length: 12 amino acids. CDR3 bases: TGTGCCAGCAGTCGACCAGTCTACGAGCAGTACTTC. As protein: CASSRPVYEQYF.

At least ten counts were recorded for this clonotype. V gene TRBV28 combines with J gene TRBJ2-1, with 7 bases lining up with TRBD2. Per germline, CDR1 MDHEN and CDR2 SYDVKM. V was clipped by 4 bases and J by 9 bases; unmatched bases: 15. The CDR3 runs to 16 residues. The CDR3 protein is CASSSLAGGSRSEQFF. DNA for the CDR3: TGTGCCAGCAGTTCCTTAGCGGGTGGGAGTAGGAGTGAGCAGTTCTTC.

This clonotype was counted many times. The V and J genes are TRBV27 and TRBJ2-3, with D possibly being TRBD2 (6 bases). Looked up from germline, CDR1 is MNHEY and CDR2 is SMNVEV (reference sequence). The CDR3 covers 16 residues. With 5 bases removed from V and 4 bases from J, the gap between germline ends came to 19 bases. CDR3 region: CASSAGIPGIADTQYF. In DNA, the CDR3 is TGTGCCAGCAGTGCGGGAATCCCAGGAATTGCAGATACGCAGTATTTT.

This clonotype was counted a few times. This rearrangement joins TRBV3-1 to TRBJ1-2; D not certain. Looked up from germline, CDR1 is LGHDT and CDR2 is YNNKEL (reference sequence). This CDR3 has 17 amino acids. The V and J ends lost 0 bases and 8 bases respectively, with 22 bases between them. In DNA form, the CDR3 reads TGTGCCAGCAGCCAAGATGCATTTGTTGGTTCCTCGGGCGGCTACACCTTC. This codes for CASSQDAFVGSSGGYTF.

This clonotype was picked up many times. V gene TRBV20-1 combines with J gene TRBJ2-3; 8 bases line up with TRBD2. The CDR3 is 18 residues long. Losses at the gene ends were 1 base for V and 2 bases for J; bases not matched to a gene: 14. Germline-derived CDR1 and CDR2 are DFQATT and SNEGSKA (reference sequence). CDR3 sequence reads: CSARVLRETSAITDTQYF. As DNA, the CDR3 is TGCAGTGCTAGAGTATTACGGGAGACTAGCGCTATCACAGATACGCAGTATTTT.

This clonotype was detected ten times or more. This rearrangement joins TRBV6-1 to TRBJ2-1, with D possibly being TRBD1 or TRBD2 (7 bases each). V lost 8 bases and J lost 8, with 16 bases in between. Germline V lookup: CDR1 MNHNS, CDR2 SASEGT. CDR3 length: 13 amino acids. CDR3 nucleotides: TGTGCCAGCGCTAGCGGAGGGGGCTATGAGCAGTTCTTC. Translation gives CASASGGGYEQFF.

This clonotype has at least ten counts. The rearrangement uses TRBV20-1 and TRBJ2-2; TRBD1 matches at 8 bases. J gave up 3 bases and V 5 bases, and 8 bases lay outside the gene matches. Germline V CDR1 and CDR2: DFQATT, SNEGSKA (reference sequence). The CDR3 runs to 15 residues. CDR3 nucleotides: TGCAGTGCTCCTAGGACAGGGAGGCACACCGGGGAGCTGTTTTTT. This encodes CSAPRTGRHTGELFF.

A note on this clonotype: The junction and the germline gene differ at one end; a read error may be behind it. The V call is TRBV28, the J call TRBJ2-3; the D is unclear. The CDR3 runs to 19 residues. Germline loops: CDR1 MDHEN, CDR2 SYDVKM. CDR3 sequence: CAGSPRIEARAPTIDTQYF. The CDR3 DNA is TGTGCCGGCAGTCCACGGATAGAGGCCCGTGCGCCTACAATAGATACGCAGTATTTT.

This clonotype was counted ten times or more. This chain joins TRBV12-3 or TRBV12-4 and TRBJ1-1; D possibly corresponds to TRBD1 (5 bases). CDR3 size: 15 residues. V was cut by 4 bases and J by 1 base, with 13 bases left in between. CDR3 sequence (DNA): TGTGCCAGCAGTTCTAAGGGGTTAGGGAACACTGAAGCTTTCTTT. Its translation: CASSSKGLGNTEAFF.

This clonotype was found a few times. At one end the junction does not follow the germline gene, possibly because of a read error. The rearrangement links TRBV7-7 to TRBJ2-7; 7 nucleotides line up with TRBD2. CDR3 length: 15 amino acids. Germline assignment: CDR1 SSHAT and CDR2 FNYEAQ (reference sequence). The CDR3 DNA sequence: TGTGCTAGCAGCCCAGAGGCAGCGGGGTTTTACGAGCAGTACTTC. As protein: CASSPEAAGFYEQYF.

This clonotype was detected many times. The CDR3: CSATGTSGISYNEQFF. In DNA, the CDR3 is TGCAGTGCTACCGGGACTAGCGGGATCTCCTACAATGAGCAGTTCTTC. The chain links TRBV20-1 to TRBJ2-1, with TRBD2 identical over 13 bases. The CDR3 covers 16 residues. Germline V gene data show CDR1 as DFQATT and CDR2 as SNEGSKA (reference sequence). J lost 0 bases, V lost 4 bases, and 3 bases had no gene match.

This clonotype was counted at least ten times. V is TRBV14 and J is TRBJ2-3, with D uncertain. CDR1 and CDR2 from the germline V gene are SGHDN and FVKESK. V lost 7 bases to trimming and J lost 2 bases, with 10 bases between them. The CDR3 contains 13 residues. DNA of the CDR3: TGTGCCAGCAACCGCGGAGTCACAGATACGCAGTATTTT. Protein sequence: CASNRGVTDTQYF.